The T cell receptor beta chain described here comes from a study of regulatory T cells in long-lasting Graves disease (dated by TCRdb to about 2021). Regarding the study in general: In the newly diagnosed Graves' disease group, patients had been taking antithyroid drugs for less than 3 months. This study used TCR sequencing and RNA sequencing of peripheral blood to compare persistent Graves' disease patients against newly diagnosed Graves' disease patients. A total of around 35 samples underwent TCR sequencing, from 13 patients with persistent Graves' disease and some 20 patients with newly diagnosed Graves' disease. The study took place in China and was registered as a clinical trial.

This clonotype has at least ten counts. The antigen it binds to is not known. Qualities for individual bases were not recorded, and no much larger clone is one base off. Read against the paper, the sample's time point label means: newly diagnosed GD, antithyroid drugs for less than 3 months. RNA was extracted from PBMCs in TRIzol for both TCR sequencing and RNA sequencing. The diagnosis of Graves' disease was made according to American Thyroid Association guidelines. Recruitment of patients was carried out at an endocrinology department in Xi'an, China. From each patient, about 8.9 milliliters of peripheral blood was collected into an EDTA anticoagulant tube. Ficoll Paque Plus density gradient separation was used to isolate PBMCs, and no further T cell sorting was done. An Agilent 2100 Bioanalyzer and agarose gel were used to assess RNA quality, and a NanoDrop 2000 was used to measure RNA concentration.

The library was obtained by multiplex PCR. These reads were obtained on an Illumina HiSeq 4000. iRepertoire HTBI primers and Arm-PCR amplification of CDR3 regions were used to construct TCR beta libraries. Before sequencing, the PCR products went through gel purification. The source study handled its data this way. A total of around 59 TRBV and 14 TRBJ segments were identified across samples and were used for gene usage analysis of CDR3 amino acid clonotypes. COPE and FqMerger were used to merge the filtered high-quality paired reads into contigs. BLAST was used to align contigs to IMGT TRBV, TRBD and TRBJ reference genes, and CDR3 was defined according to IMGT. Any clonotype with a frequency above 0.1% was counted as a highly expanded clone. Shannon entropy was used to measure repertoire diversity, and the Gini coefficient was used to measure V-J evenness. A clonotype was considered public if more than one individual shared it. The raw public reads went through TCRdb reprocessing: fastp at Q25, MiXCR clone calling, in-frame beta chains kept. Records with the same CDR3 protein are collapsed into one entry carrying the most frequent genes and DNA. None of the V and J calls come from the authors' own analysis; TCRdb made them. The sample data list hundreds of thousands of distinct CDR3 sequences, and approximately 13% of these were observed just once. The biggest ten clones account for about 10% of the sample.

What the study reported, not specific to this receptor: Compared with newly diagnosed patients, patients with persistent Graves' disease had lower TCR Shannon entropy and fewer highly expanded clones, which suggests clonal expansion. Persistent patients shared more public clonotypes among themselves (around 2,500) than newly diagnosed patients did (about 900). The study examined only peripheral blood because the primary lesion, thyroid tissue, could not be accessed. Sequencing and analysis were restricted to the TCR beta chain. As a limitation, the authors acknowledged that the small sample size may reduce accuracy.

In addition, the sample was reused for a study of T cells in Graves' hyperthyroidism and ophthalmopathy. Taken from the second paper: Stable Graves' hyperthyroidism was defined as the absence of progression to ophthalmopathy over 18 months of follow-up. Hyperthyroidism patients were newly diagnosed, had a disease duration of under 2 months, and were aged 18 to 65 years. Patients with uncontrolled infections, other autoimmune diseases, pregnancy or lactation were excluded. Clinical symptoms, serum thyroxine and TRAb, thyroid ultrasound, and orbital computed tomography formed the basis for the diagnoses. A first-round RT-PCR of the TCR CDR3 used the HTBI primer set with the Qiagen OneStep RT-PCR kit. Most expanded thyroid clonotypes (frequency above 0.001) were also detected in blood, a finding suggesting that blood repertoires may reflect thyroid immune responses. A model built on a 13 V-J signature distinguished ophthalmopathy from stable hyperthyroidism, reaching 85% to 90% sensitivity and around 81% specificity in cross-validation and 80%/75% in testing. In validation, the model predicted progression to ophthalmopathy a median of roughly 6.5 months before onset, with roughly 71% sensitivity and 72.22% specificity. TCR V-J signatures able to tell the groups apart were searched for in a discovery cohort of 90 to 100 patients, of whom 43 had Graves' ophthalmopathy and 55 to 65 had stable Graves' hyperthyroidism. Prospective prediction of ophthalmopathy was tested in an independent validation cohort consisting of fewer than 20 hyperthyroidism patients and about 17 patients who later progressed to ophthalmopathy. For training and testing, the 95 to 100 patients in the discovery cohort were randomly divided in a 7:3 ratio. Thyroid tissue and blood T-cell repertoires from about six Graves' hyperthyroidism patients were also compared in the study. After blood sampling, hyperthyroidism patients were treated with methimazole at a starting dose of 30 mg daily, and ophthalmopathy patients were treated with high-dose intravenous methylprednisolone. The libraries were constructed in a second round of multiplex PCR and then size-selected and purified. Paired-end sequencing of the libraries was performed with 100 bp reads on an Illumina HiSeq2000. SOAPnuke was used to process the raw data, with reads discarded if the reads contained adapters or uncalled bases, had a mean Phred below 15, or lacked an exact constant-primer or identifier match. COPE v1.2.5 was used to merge the high-quality paired reads, and each unique nucleotide sequence was defined as a clonotype. MiTCR v1.1 was used to align the clonotypes against IMGT TRBV, TRBD and TRBJ reference segments. The analysis was restricted to V-J combinations with a frequency above 0.0001, which together covered 99% to 99.2% of the repertoires. A TCS score was defined as the ratio between F50 (clonal expansion) and ExV (chaos), using BLOSUM62-based TCRdist between CDR3 peptides within each V-J. Welch's t-statistics and random forest reduced roughly 530 V-J features to 10 to 15, which were used in a naive Bayes classifier (R e1071). No statistical method was used to fix the sample size in advance, and group allocation was not hidden from the investigators. The paper reports TCR Vbeta CDR3 sequencing of about 140 peripheral blood samples: fewer than 50 ophthalmopathy, under 85 hyperthyroidism and around 17 progressor patients.

Sequencing used peripheral blood mononuclear cells (PBMCs), obtained at new diagnosis, from a patient treated with antithyroid drugs. The clonotype was recovered from a man aged 25-45 years with Graves disease. Donor details come from another sample of the same person, matched by shared clones.

The CDR3 reads as follows: CASSLQGFYNYGYTF. The DNA is as follows: TGTGCCAGCAGCCTACAGGGGTTTTATAACTATGGCTACACCTTC. The rearrangement joined TRBV13 to TRBJ1-2; TRBD1 fits 7 bases in the junction. CDR1 and CDR2 (PRHDT, FYEKMQ) derive from the germline V gene (reference sequence). The CDR3 has 15 amino acids, counting the end cysteine and phenylalanine. The sequence is cut down to CDR3 DNA, 45 bases in frame from base 1. Germline trimming amounts to 5 bases on V and 1 base on J, with 7 as the count of junction bases outside the gene matches.